These 13 T cell receptor beta chains were all obtained from the same sample, sequenced in a study of T cell responses to AZD1222 COVID-19 vaccine. Repertoires were generated with immunoSEQ multiplex PCR, while TCRdb's copy carries only in-frame clones and drops some. The data hold a few hundred thousand clones, with just over 90% observed a single time. Specimen: peripheral blood, collected on day 0 of AZD1222 vaccination. All receptors derive from an adult in good health.

This chain connects TRBV27 to TRBJ2-1; 7 nucleotides align to TRBD2. The germline V gene has CDR1 MNHEY and CDR2 SMNVEV (reference sequence). V gave up 7 bases and J gave up 1 base; unmatched junction bases: 10. The CDR3 length is 16 residues. This chain's CDR3 is CASTPYGGRSYNEQFF. CDR3 DNA: TGTGCCAGCACCCCTTACGGCGGGAGATCCTACAATGAGCAGTTCTTC.

The chain couples TRBV6-5 to TRBJ2-7, with 8 bases aligning to TRBD1. The CDR3 extends over 13 amino acids. Looked up from germline, CDR1 is MNHEY and CDR2 is SVGAGI. The V segment lost 5 bases and the J segment 3 bases; nucleotides outside the gene matches: 3. The CDR3 here is CASSKDRDYEQYF. The CDR3 nucleotides read TGTGCCAGCAGTAAGGACAGGGACTACGAGCAGTACTTC.

The CDR3 protein is CASSQAGGPYGYTF. Written as DNA, the CDR3 is TGCGCCAGCAGCCAAGCAGGGGGCCCCTATGGCTACACCTTC. V and J are TRBV4-3 and TRBJ1-2, with TRBD1 matching over 8 bases. V trimming: 1 base; J trimming: 4 bases; junction bases outside the gene matches: 2. The germline gives CDR1 LGHNA, CDR2 YSLEER. The CDR3 has 14 amino acids.

The chain has TRBV28 and TRBJ2-1; no firm D call. Germline V CDR1 and CDR2: MDHEN, SYDVKM. V lost 5 bases to trimming and J lost 3 bases, with 11 bases between them. The CDR3 extends over 14 amino acids. CDR3 in amino acids: CASSNQMVYNEQFF. The CDR3, as DNA: TGTGCCAGCAGTAACCAGATGGTCTACAATGAGCAGTTCTTC.

This chain joins TRBV14 and TRBJ1-3; possible D gene TRBD1, 5 bases. The CDR3 loop spans 14 amino acids. The V end was cut by 3 bases, the J end by 2 bases, with 8 bases between. CDR1 is SGHDN and CDR2 is FVKESK in the germline V gene. The CDR3 here is CASSHRGAGNTIYF. The CDR3 nucleotides read TGTGCCAGCAGCCACAGAGGGGCTGGAAACACCATATATTTT.

The rearrangement uses TRBV5-4 and TRBJ2-1, with 8 bases matching TRBD2. Trimming cost V 2 bases and J 2 bases; bases outside gene matches: 9. CDR3 length: 17 amino acids. Germline V gene lookup returns CDR1 SGHNT and CDR2 YYREEE (reference sequence). The CDR3 sequence is CASSLRFTSGPYNEQFF. DNA for the CDR3: TGTGCCAGCAGCTTAAGGTTCACTAGCGGTCCCTACAATGAGCAGTTCTTC. Supplemented by reference TRBV5-4 and TRBJ2-1, the full variable domain reads ETGVTQSPTHLIKTRGQQVTLRCSSQSGHNTVSWYQQALGQGPQFIFQYYREEENGRGNFPPRFSGLQFPNYSSELNVNALELDDSALYLCASSLRFTSGPYNEQFFGPGTRLTVL.

The table lists this clone with a count of one. The V call is TRBV20-1, the J call TRBJ2-7; no definite D call. CDR3 length: 13 amino acids. Germline-derived CDR1 and CDR2 are DFQATT and SNEGSKA (reference sequence). Trimming stripped 3 bases from V and 6 bases from J, with 15 bases between. In DNA, the CDR3 is TGCAGTGCTAGTTATGGTCTGGTCGGCGAGCAGTACTTC. Translation gives CSASYGLVGEQYF.

The chain employs TRBV4-3 and TRBJ2-7; D assignment may be TRBD1 or TRBD2 (5 bases each). Germline CDR1 reads LGHNA; CDR2 reads YSLEER. This CDR3 region has 15 residues. With 0 bases removed from V and 2 bases from J, the gap between germline ends came to 11 bases. The CDR3 sequence is CASSQDWGRTYEQYF. CDR3 bases: TGCGCCAGCAGCCAAGATTGGGGGAGAACCTACGAGCAGTACTTC.

The chain links TRBV23-1 to TRBJ1-5, with 7 bases aligning to TRBD1. TRBV23-1 is sorted into the ORF group, with uncertain function. The V and J ends lost 3 bases and 4 bases, in that order; junction bases with no gene match: 15. CDR3 length: 18 residues. The DNA of the CDR3 is TGCGCCAGCAGTCACGCGGGACAGCCAAGGGAACGAAATCAGCCCCAGCATTTT. Residues: CASSHAGQPRERNQPQHF.

This chain's CDR3 is CASSLEQNSNYGYTF. The CDR3 nucleotides read TGTGCCAGCAGCTTGGAACAGAACTCTAACTATGGCTACACCTTC. The J gene is TRBJ1-2, the V gene TRBV5-4; D gene ambiguous. The CDR3 has 15 amino acids. CDR1 is SGHNT, CDR2 YYREEE, per germline (reference sequence). The V and J ends lost 0 bases and 0 bases respectively, with 9 bases between them.

The chain recombines TRBV2 with TRBJ2-1; TRBD1 agrees at 7 bases. The V and J ends lost 2 bases and 13 bases, in that order; junction bases with no gene match: 11. This CDR3 has 14 residues. The germline CDR1 and CDR2 sequences are SNHLY and FYNNEI. The CDR3 DNA reads TGTGCCAGCAGTGAAACCCGGGACAGAAGCGCCCAGTTCTTC. This sequence encodes CASSETRDRSAQFF.

The V and J genes are TRBV4-2 and TRBJ2-1; 10 bases are shared with TRBD2. In germline, CDR1 is LGHNA, CDR2 YNFKEQ. Unmatched junction bases numbered 4, after V lost 0 bases and J lost 5 bases. This CDR3 contains 16 residues. The DNA for the CDR3 is TGTGCCAGCAGCCAAGAACTAGCGGGGAACAACAATGAGCAGTTCTTC. Amino acids: CASSQELAGNNNEQFF.

The chain employs TRBV3-1 (or the pseudogene TRBV3-2) and TRBJ1-1; 7 nucleotides agree with TRBD1. This CDR3 spans 14 amino acids. J was trimmed by 4 bases and V by 1 base; bases with no gene match: 3. Per germline, CDR1 LGHDT and CDR2 YNNKEL (reference sequence). The CDR3 DNA reads TGTGCCAGCAGCCAAGTGGCAGGGGGCACTGAAGCTTTCTTT. It specifies CASSQVAGGTEAFF.